These 6 T cell receptor beta chains were sequenced from one sample in a study of T cell repertoires in cytomegalovirus infection. TCRdb recomputed calls from the reads with MiXCR, one row per CDR3 protein. This table has a few hundred thousand distinct CDR3 sequences, approximately 15% appearing once. The sequenced material came from CD8+ T cells from PBMCs. These receptors came from a human donor in good health (CMV status not recorded). Some clones in this sample may be carry-over from other donors' samples.

The chain couples TRBV20-1 to TRBJ2-2; 8 bases are a match to TRBD2. This CDR3 has 14 amino acids. The ends lost 7 bases at V and 4 bases at J; junction bases unmatched: 8. The germline V gene encodes CDR1 DFQATT and CDR2 SNEGSKA (reference sequence). The CDR3 loop is CSVPFSGATGELFF. CDR3 sequence (DNA): TGCAGTGTCCCCTTTAGCGGGGCCACCGGGGAGCTGTTTTTT.

V is TRBV4-3 and J is TRBJ2-3; 11 bases agree with TRBD1. The CDR3 is made up of 17 amino acids. Germline CDR1 and CDR2: LGHNA and YSLEER. Unmatched junction bases numbered 9, after V lost 4 bases and J lost 3 bases. The CDR3, as DNA: TGCGCCAGCAGCCCAACACGGACAGGGGGCTTTACAGATACGCAGTATTTT. Amino acid sequence: CASSPTRTGGFTDTQYF.

CDR3 sequence (DNA): TGTGCCAGCAGCCCAGAAGAGGGTCCGCTCACAGATACGCAGTATTTT. Its translation: CASSPEEGPLTDTQYF. The chain has TRBV7-6 and TRBJ2-3, with D possibly matching TRBD2 (5 bases). The V gene lost 5 bases and the J gene lost 2 bases, with 17 bases spanning the gap. Germline lookup yields CDR1 SGHVS and CDR2 FNYEAQ. The CDR3 covers 16 residues.

This chain links TRBV19 with TRBJ2-2; weak D call: TRBD1 (6 bases). This CDR3 spans 14 amino acids. V lost 7 bases, J lost 2 bases, and 11 bases lay in between. The germline CDR1 and CDR2 sequences are LNHDA and SQIVND (reference sequence). The CDR3 bases are TGTGCCAGTACAGGGGCCCTTAACACCGGGGAGCTGTTTTTT. This gives the protein CASTGALNTGELFF. Combining the CDR3 with reference TRBV19 and TRBJ2-2 gives the whole variable domain DGGITQSPKYLFRKEGQNVTLSCEQNLNHDAMYWYRQDPGQGLRLIYYSQIVNDFQKGDIAEGYSVSREKKESFPLTVTSAQKNPTAFYLCASTGALNTGELFFGEGSRLTVL.

This clonotype was observed at least ten times. The V gene is TRBV6-5, the J gene TRBJ1-2; the match to TRBD1 covers 9 bases. The CDR3 extends over 13 amino acids. V dropped 1 base and J dropped 11; count of bases not matched to a gene: 5. Germline CDR1 is MNHEY and CDR2 is SVGAGI. In DNA form, the CDR3 reads TGTGCCAGCAGTTACTACGGGGACAGGGAATACACCTTC. As protein: CASSYYGDREYTF.

In this sample, this clonotype turned up many times. The rearrangement joins TRBV7-2 to TRBJ2-1, with no clear D. Germline lookup yields CDR1 SGHTA and CDR2 FQGNSA. Trimming pared 4 bases from V and 3 bases from J, leaving 10 bases between. The CDR3 runs to 14 residues. The CDR3 region is CASSYPGVYNEQFF. The DNA of the CDR3 is TGTGCCAGCAGCTATCCAGGAGTCTACAATGAGCAGTTCTTC.